This T cell receptor beta chain was identified during a study of cytomegalovirus exposure and HLA in healthy donors. The repertoire was sequenced with immunoSEQ multiplex PCR; TCRdb's copy has only in-frame clones and lacks some. The data hold approximately 180,000 clones, with around nine tenths observed a single time. Looked up from germline, CDR1 is MGHRA and CDR2 is YSYEKL. CDR3 length: 13 residues. Trimming took off 1 base at V and 8 bases at J, with 8 bases between the two ends. This TCR derives from a man aged 18 to 30 in good health and CMV-seropositive. Material: PBMCs. The chain has TRBV4-1 and TRBJ2-2; D remains ambiguous. The CDR3 is CASSQVTAGELFF. The CDR3 bases are TGCGCCAGCAGCCAAGTGACTGCTGGGGAGCTGTTTTTT.